These 21 T cell receptor beta chains were sequenced from one sample in a study of blood T cell dynamics during melanoma immunotherapy. Assay: immunoSEQ multiplex PCR; the TCRdb copy retains only in-frame clones and omits some. The data contain 9,500 to 15,000 clones, roughly 90% of them seen just once; the ten biggest clones take up 4% to 5%. Time point defined: week 3, after first cycle of checkpoint inhibitor. This sample comprised blood, obtained from a patient treated with checkpoint blockade. These receptors all stem from a human donor with melanoma.

This rearrangement joins TRBV7-2 to TRBJ1-4; D ambiguous. Trimming shortened V by 5 bases and J by 1 base, and 17 bases separated the two germline ends. The CDR3 is made up of 17 amino acids. The V gene's germline CDR1 is SGHTA and CDR2 FQGNSA. CDR3 loop: CASSPGVSGLTNEKLFF. DNA for the CDR3: TGTGCCAGCAGCCCGGGAGTAAGCGGATTAACTAATGAAAAACTGTTTTTT.

The rearrangement links TRBV7-9 to TRBJ2-6; D gene ambiguous. CDR3 length: 15 amino acids. The V end was cut by 1 base, the J end by 0 bases, with 4 bases between. Germline CDR1 and CDR2: SEHNR and FQNEAQ (reference sequence). The CDR3 DNA reads as TGTGCCAGCAGCTTAGGGGGCTCTGGGGCCAACGTCCTGACTTTC. Protein: CASSLGGSGANVLTF.

The chain uses TRBV7-2 and TRBJ1-5, with D possibly TRBD1 on 6 matching bases. Between the trimmed V and J ends, which lost 0 bases and 1 base, there was a span of 13 bases. The germline V gene encodes CDR1 SGHTA and CDR2 FQGNSA. The length of the CDR3 is 17 residues. The DNA of the CDR3 is TGTGCCAGCAGCTTAGCGAGGGGGGGAGGGAGCAATCAGCCCCAGCATTTT. Translating gives CASSLARGGGSNQPQHF.

CDR3 amino acids: CASSPGTGVGHTF. As DNA, the CDR3 is TGTGCCAGCAGTCCAGGGACAGGGGTCGGGCACACCTTC. This chain connects TRBV5-6 to TRBJ1-2, with 10 bases fitting TRBD1. CDR3 size: 13 residues. V shed 5 bases and J 12 bases; nucleotides not matched to a gene: 10. Per the germline V gene, CDR1 is SGHDT and CDR2 is YYEEEE.

In its sample, this clone was seen once. The junction does not match germline at one end; this may be a read error. The chain joins TRBV15 to TRBJ2-7, with D unclear. This CDR3 is 15 amino acids long. CDR1 and CDR2 (germline): LNHNV, YYDKDF (reference sequence). CDR3 in DNA: TGTGCCACCAGCAGAGGTGGGCTATCCTCCCACGAGCAGTACTTC. It yields the protein CATSRGGLSSHEQYF.

The gene calls are TRBV5-6 and TRBJ2-5; either TRBD1 or TRBD2 may fit D (6 bases each). V was trimmed by 4 bases and J by 5 bases, leaving 18 bases between them. Germline V gene sequence: CDR1 SGHDT, CDR2 YYEEEE. The CDR3 loop spans 15 amino acids. The CDR3: CASSHTDGGVETQYF. CDR3 in DNA: TGTGCCAGCAGCCATACTGACGGGGGCGTTGAGACCCAGTACTTC.

The rearrangement uses TRBV6-1 and TRBJ2-2, with 11 bases lining up with TRBD2. The CDR3 sequence is 15 residues long. Germline V CDR1 and CDR2: MNHNS, SASEGT. Germline trimming cut 6 bases from V and 5 bases from J; bases unmatched to any gene: 5. The CDR3 DNA follows: TGTGCCAGCAGGGTTAGCGGGGGGGCGACCGGGGAGCTGTTTTTT. Amino acids: CASRVSGGATGELFF.

A single count supports this clone. This chain connects TRBV2 to TRBJ2-2; no clear D. Deletions cut 6 bases from V and 4 bases from J, with 9 bases between. From germline, CDR1 is SNHLY and CDR2 FYNNEI. This CDR3 is 13 amino acids long. The CDR3 DNA is TGTGCCAGCAGGGTGTATAGCACCGGGGAGCTGTTTTTT. It yields the protein CASRVYSTGELFF.

V usage is TRBV10-1 and J usage is TRBJ2-3; 7 bases line up with TRBD1. In germline, CDR1 is WNHNN, CDR2 SYGVQD (reference sequence). The CDR3 totals 14 residues. The V gene end was trimmed by 3 bases and the J gene end by 1 base; junction bases not matched to a gene: 1. The CDR3 sequence: CASSDGQGTDTQYF. The CDR3 nucleotides read TGCGCCAGCAGTGATGGACAGGGCACAGATACGCAGTATTTT.

This clone was recorded only once. V usage is TRBV10-3 and J usage is TRBJ2-5; a weak D match, TRBD1 (7 bases). The CDR3 is 14 residues long. The ends were cut back, 4 bases at V and 4 bases at J, with 13 bases in the middle. The germline CDR1 and CDR2 sequences are ENHRY and SYGVKD. The DNA for the CDR3 is TGTGCCATCAGTGGACAGGGAGGTGGAGAGACCCAGTACTTC. Amino acids: CAISGQGGGETQYF.

Here the CDR3 reads CASSSGLAGYEQYF. The DNA for the CDR3 is TGTGCCAGCAGTTCAGGACTAGCGGGCTACGAGCAGTACTTC. This chain joins TRBV6-6 and TRBJ2-7, with 11 bases fitting TRBD2. The V gene end was trimmed by 4 bases and the J gene end by 3 bases; junction bases not matched to a gene: 2. This CDR3 has 14 amino acids. Germline V lookup: CDR1 MNHNY, CDR2 SVGAGI (reference sequence).

The genes are TRBV18 and TRBJ2-3; 12 nucleotides align to TRBD2. Germline assignment: CDR1 KGHSH and CDR2 LQKENI. The CDR3 contains 20 residues. V shed 3 bases and J 2 bases; nucleotides not matched to a gene: 15. The CDR3 coding sequence is TGTGCCAGCTCACCGAGGCTGAGGGGGACTAGCGGGTCTTTCACAGATACGCAGTATTTT. Translating gives CASSPRLRGTSGSFTDTQYF.

V and J are TRBV7-2 and TRBJ2-1; no clear D gene. CDR1 SGHTA and CDR2 FQGNSA come from the germline V gene. The CDR3 is 16 amino acids. The germline V and J ends were trimmed by 2 bases and 8 bases, with 19 bases remaining between them. DNA of the CDR3: TGTGCCAGCAGCTTAAATCCCCAGCCCTTAGGGCATGAGCAGTTCTTC. This gives the protein CASSLNPQPLGHEQFF. Filled out from reference TRBV7-2 and TRBJ2-1, the complete variable domain reads GAGVSQSPSNKVTEKGKDVELRCDPISGHTALYWYRQSLGQGLEFLIYFQGNSAPDKSGLPSDRFSAERTGGSVSTLTIQRTQQEDSAVYLCASSLNPQPLGHEQFFGPGTRLTVL.

J is TRBJ1-1 and V is TRBV14; no definite D call. Germline V CDR1 and CDR2: SGHDN, FVKESK. V gave up 0 bases and J gave up 0 bases, with 11 bases separating them. The CDR3 loop spans 16 amino acids. CDR3 protein: CASSQDGSGLNTEAFF. The CDR3 DNA is TGTGCCAGCAGCCAAGATGGGTCGGGGTTGAACACTGAAGCTTTCTTT.

The chain employs TRBV10-3 and TRBJ1-2, with D unresolved. The CDR3 consists of 13 residues. Trimming cost V 0 bases and J 5 bases, with 7 bases left between them. Germline V gene data show CDR1 as ENHRY and CDR2 as SYGVKD. CDR3 DNA: TGTGCCATCAGTGAGTCGACCGGGTATGGCTACACCTTC. This sequence encodes CAISESTGYGYTF.

This chain links TRBV5-1 with TRBJ1-2; no clear D gene. The CDR3 totals 17 residues. Germline lookup yields CDR1 SGHRS and CDR2 YFSETQ. Trimming took 4 bases from V and 3 from J, leaving 22 bases between them. The CDR3 reads CASSPELLPRFHYGYTF. CDR3 nucleotide sequence: TGCGCCAGCAGCCCGGAGCTTCTCCCCCGCTTCCACTATGGCTACACCTTC.

This clone was found once. The chain combines TRBV19 with TRBJ2-1; 8 positions match TRBD2. Per the germline V gene, CDR1 is LNHDA and CDR2 is SQIVND (reference sequence). This CDR3 region has 17 residues. Trimming removed 2 bases from V and 4 bases from J; junction bases left unmatched: 10. CDR3 region: CASSISGGPYIYNEQFF. The CDR3, as DNA: TGTGCCAGTAGTATATCGGGAGGGCCCTACATTTACAATGAGCAGTTCTTC.

The V call is TRBV28, the J call TRBJ2-1; D possibly corresponds to TRBD2 (6 bases). V shed 8 bases and J shed 4 bases, with 15 bases lying between them. Germline V gene sequence: CDR1 MDHEN, CDR2 SYDVKM. The length of the CDR3 is 14 residues. The CDR3 spells CASSEGVGYNEQFF. As DNA, the CDR3 is TGTGCCAGCTCGGAGGGAGTGGGATACAATGAGCAGTTCTTC.

This clone showed up just once. The CDR3 DNA is TGTGCCAGCAGCGTAGGTGGAGGGGCAACTAATGAAAAACTGTTTTTT. Translating gives CASSVGGGATNEKLFF. This chain connects TRBV9 to TRBJ1-4; possibly TRBD1 for D (5 bases). V dropped 0 bases and J dropped 0 bases, with 9 bases sitting between them. Germline V gene sequence: CDR1 SGDLS, CDR2 YYNGEE. This CDR3 comprises 16 residues.

This chain joins TRBV6-1 and TRBJ2-7; the D is unclear. The germline CDR1 and CDR2 sequences are MNHNS and SASEGT. This CDR3 is built from 12 residues. Trimming removed 5 bases from V and 1 base from J, with 6 bases in between. CDR3 sequence reads: CASSWHSYEQYF. CDR3 bases: TGTGCCAGCAGTTGGCATTCCTACGAGCAGTACTTC.

The rearrangement joins TRBV19 to TRBJ1-5; a weak D match, TRBD1 (6 bases). Trimming removed 9 bases at V and 3 bases at J, with 15 bases between. CDR1 is LNHDA, CDR2 SQIVND, per germline (reference sequence). The CDR3 contains 14 residues. Here the CDR3 DNA reads TGTGCCAGCCGGAAACAGGGCGTCAATCAGCCCCAGCATTTT. Translation: CASRKQGVNQPQHF. The full variable domain, completed using reference TRBV19 and TRBJ1-5, is DGGITQSPKYLFRKEGQNVTLSCEQNLNHDAMYWYRQDPGQGLRLIYYSQIVNDFQKGDIAEGYSVSREKKESFPLTVTSAQKNPTAFYLCASRKQGVNQPQHFGDGTRLSIL.